The next 18 T cell receptor beta chains were all read from a single sample in a study of response to subunit inactivated influenza vaccine. TCRdb reprocessed the RT-PCR reads with MiXCR, giving one entry per CDR3 protein. The table includes about 540,000 distinct CDR3 sequences, around 25% detected once. These data are also associated with another study on T cells expressing NK-cell markers. According to that study: The TCR beta cDNA came from 5'RACE template switching with UMIs.

The sample consisted of CD4+ T cells sorted from PBMCs, taken 11 to 12 days after vaccination. The receptors originated from a man over 45 who received an inactivated influenza vaccine.

This clonotype showed up just a few times. The chain uses TRBV20-1 and TRBJ2-5, with TRBD1 matching 8 bases. Looked up from germline, CDR1 is DFQATT and CDR2 is SNEGSKA (reference sequence). CDR3 length equals 14 residues. Trimming at V came to 6 bases and at J to 4 bases, leaving 10 bases not matched to a gene. The CDR3 protein is CSAPLAGGAETQYF. The CDR3 bases are TGCAGTGCCCCCCTGGCAGGGGGCGCAGAGACCCAGTACTTC.

This clonotype appeared a few times. This chain connects TRBV11-2 to TRBJ2-1; 8 bases line up with TRBD2. Germline CDR1 is SGHAT and CDR2 is FQNNGV. The V segment lost 1 base and the J segment 7 bases; nucleotides outside the gene matches: 12. This CDR3 has 17 amino acids. Written as DNA, the CDR3 is TGTGCCAGCAGCTTAGTCGGCGGGGGGTCCCAGACTAATGAGCAGTTCTTC. This codes for CASSLVGGGSQTNEQFF.

DNA for the CDR3: TGTGCCACCAGCAGAGCCGGGACTGCTCTTGACAATGAGCAGTTCTTC. Translating gives CATSRAGTALDNEQFF. This rearrangement joins TRBV15 to TRBJ2-1, with a weak D call TRBD2 (6 bases). The CDR3 has 16 amino acids. Trimming removed 1 base from V and 5 bases from J, with 15 bases in between. Germline CDR1 LNHNV, CDR2 YYDKDF (reference sequence). The full variable domain, completed using reference TRBV15 and TRBJ2-1, is DAMVIQNPRYQVTQFGKPVTLSCSQTLNHNVMYWYQQKSSQAPKLLFHYYDKDFNNEADTPDNFQSRRPNTSFCFLDIRSPGLGDTAMYLCATSRAGTALDNEQFFGPGTRLTVL.

The rearrangement uses TRBV11-2 and TRBJ2-3; no definite D call. The V and J ends lost 5 bases and 6 bases respectively, with 12 bases between them. The CDR3 length is 13 residues. Germline V gene lookup returns CDR1 SGHAT and CDR2 FQNNGV. Written as DNA, the CDR3 is TGTGCCAGCAGCCCGGTGGGCTTTGATACGCAGTATTTT. This translates into CASSPVGFDTQYF.

This clonotype has just a few counts. This sequence joins TRBV15 and TRBJ2-5; 7 nucleotides align to TRBD2. Losses at the gene ends were 7 bases for V and 1 base for J; bases not matched to a gene: 6. CDR1 and CDR2 from the germline V gene are LNHNV and YYDKDF (reference sequence). The CDR3 spans 14 residues. The CDR3 coding sequence is TGTGCCACCAAGGGAGGGACGCTCCAAGAGACCCAGTACTTC. Protein product: CATKGGTLQETQYF.

The chain carries TRBV12-3 or TRBV12-4 and TRBJ2-7, with unresolved D. This CDR3 contains 15 residues. Trimming shortened V by 0 bases and J by 6 bases, and 15 bases separated the two germline ends. CDR3 region: CASSLAITSSTEQYF. Here the CDR3 DNA reads TGTGCCAGCAGTTTAGCTATTACGAGCTCAACCGAGCAGTACTTC.

The genes are TRBV20-1 and TRBJ2-7, with 10 bases identical to TRBD1. The CDR3 runs 13 residues. J gave up 5 bases and V 5 bases, and 6 bases lay outside the gene matches. The germline V gene encodes CDR1 DFQATT and CDR2 SNEGSKA (reference sequence). CDR3 in DNA: TGCAGTGCTCTGGGACAGGGGTATAACGAGCAGTACTTC. Encoded protein: CSALGQGYNEQYF.

The genes are TRBV4-3 and TRBJ2-4; tentative D call: TRBD2 (6 bases). The CDR3 covers 14 residues. The V gene lost 4 bases and the J gene lost 0 bases, with 7 bases spanning the gap. Germline CDR1 and CDR2: LGHNA and YSLEER. CDR3 in DNA: TGCGCCAGCAGCCGGGGACTAGCCAAAAACATTCAGTACTTC. It translates to CASSRGLAKNIQYF.

The rearrangement uses TRBV20-1 and TRBJ2-3; 7 bases fit TRBD2. CDR3 length: 14 residues. Germline V gene data show CDR1 as DFQATT and CDR2 as SNEGSKA (reference sequence). Trimming removed 6 bases from V and 0 bases from J; junction bases left unmatched: 6. This CDR3 is CSAQRGPSTDTQYF. The CDR3, as DNA: TGCAGTGCCCAGCGGGGCCCTAGCACAGATACGCAGTATTTT.

The genes are TRBV20-1 and TRBJ2-7; D is perhaps TRBD1 or TRBD2 (5 bases each). Germline loops: CDR1 DFQATT, CDR2 SNEGSKA (reference sequence). This CDR3 is 13 amino acids long. With 0 bases removed from V and 6 bases from J, the gap between germline ends came to 12 bases. In nucleotides, the CDR3 is TGCAGTGCTAGAGATCTGCCAGGGAGCGAGCAGTACTTC. This codes for CSARDLPGSEQYF.

The rearrangement joins TRBV18 to TRBJ2-5; maybe TRBD1 (5 bases). V was shortened by 2 bases and J by 5 bases, with 9 bases between the two germline ends. This CDR3 spans 13 amino acids. From germline, CDR1 is KGHSH and CDR2 LQKENI. CDR3 loop: CASSPKGKETQYF. Here the CDR3 DNA reads TGTGCCAGCTCACCAAAGGGGAAGGAGACCCAGTACTTC.

This clonotype has more than one count but fewer than ten. The chain is built from TRBV15 and TRBJ2-7; TRBD1 aligns across 8 bases. Germline CDR1 and CDR2: LNHNV and YYDKDF (reference sequence). V shed 3 bases and J 0 bases; nucleotides not matched to a gene: 4. There are 15 residues in the CDR3. This chain's CDR3 is CATSSLTGGSYEQYF. DNA for the CDR3: TGTGCCACCAGCAGTCTTACAGGGGGCTCCTACGAGCAGTACTTC.

This clonotype was picked up a small number of times. The chain carries TRBV6-2 or TRBV6-3 and TRBJ2-7, with TRBD2 as a possible D gene (6 bases). The CDR3 has 15 residues. The V gene's germline CDR1 is MNHEY and CDR2 SVGEGT. V gave up 4 bases and J gave up 1 base, with 14 bases separating them. In DNA, the CDR3 is TGTGCCAGCAGTTCGGGACTCATACAGTCCTACGAGCAGTACTTC. As protein: CASSSGLIQSYEQYF.

The chain joins TRBV20-1 to TRBJ1-1; D is ambiguous. The CDR3 is 13 residues long. Germline V CDR1 and CDR2: DFQATT, SNEGSKA (reference sequence). V lost 0 bases and J lost 9, with 14 bases in between. CDR3 sequence reads: CSARDPSSGQAFF. The DNA for the CDR3 is TGCAGTGCTAGAGATCCCTCCAGCGGGCAAGCTTTCTTT.

The genes are TRBV20-1 and TRBJ2-7, with 8 bases that match TRBD2. J gave up 4 bases and V 7 bases, and 18 bases lay outside the gene matches. In germline, CDR1 is DFQATT, CDR2 SNEGSKA (reference sequence). The CDR3 extends over 16 amino acids. The CDR3 sequence: CSGQVRGGREGYEQYF. The CDR3 coding sequence is TGCAGTGGACAGGTCCGGGGGGGCCGCGAGGGGTACGAGCAGTACTTC.

J is TRBJ2-3 and V is TRBV5-6; D possibly corresponds to TRBD1 (6 bases). CDR3 size: 15 residues. Trimming left V 0 bases short and J 1 base short, with 9 bases between. Per the germline V gene, CDR1 is SGHDT and CDR2 is YYEEEE. The CDR3 nucleotides read TGTGCCAGCAGCTTGGACAGGACAGGCACAGATACGCAGTATTTT. Amino acids: CASSLDRTGTDTQYF.

This sequence joins TRBV6-5 and TRBJ2-7; TRBD2 aligns across 8 bases. Losses at the gene ends were 2 bases for V and 2 bases for J; bases not matched to a gene: 8. The CDR3 totals 16 residues. The germline CDR1 and CDR2 sequences are MNHEY and SVGAGI. CDR3 residues: CASSYLPRGGTYEQYF. CDR3 in DNA: TGTGCCAGCAGTTACCTCCCACGGGGGGGGACCTACGAGCAGTACTTC.

This clonotype occurred a few times. This chain uses TRBV10-3 with TRBJ2-2, with unresolved D. The CDR3 is 13 amino acids. V lost 6 bases and J 4 bases, leaving 9 bases between the germline ends. Germline V gene lookup returns CDR1 ENHRY and CDR2 SYGVKD. The CDR3 sequence: CAIREGPTGELFF. The CDR3 nucleotides read TGTGCCATCAGGGAAGGGCCCACCGGGGAGCTGTTTTTT.